The present T cell receptor (beta chain) was sequenced within a study of blood T cell repertoires in COVID-19. The germline V and J ends were trimmed by 5 bases and 1 base, with 7 bases remaining between them. CDR3 length equals 13 residues. Germline V gene sequence: CDR1 LGHNA, CDR2 YSLEER. The assay was immunoSEQ multiplex PCR, and TCRdb's table has in-frame clones only and misses some. Of around 190,000 clones detected, 70% to 90% appear once; the ten largest clones hold 15% to 20%. The material sequenced was peripheral blood. The clonotype originates from a man aged 45 to 65 with COVID-19, enrolled during active disease. The genes are TRBV4-3 and TRBJ2-3; no clear D gene. Written as DNA, the CDR3 is TGCGCCAGCAGCGCCACGGGCACAGATACGCAGTATTTT. Translated, it gives CASSATGTDTQYF.